Presented here are 31 T cell receptor beta chains from one specimen sequenced in a study of T-cell reconstitution after alpha-beta-depleted transplantation in children. A library of TCRbeta sequences, prepared with unique molecular identifiers, was generated. MiXCR, applied by TCRdb to the PCR reads, yields one record per CDR3 protein. The profile shows more than 200,000 distinct CDR3 sequences, 24% of them singletons. The sequencing here drew on PBMCs, mostly from graft donor cells, taken 360 days after TCRalphabeta/CD19-depleted stem cell transplant. Receptors originate from a female patient aged 2-15 years who had a stem cell transplant for congenital amegakaryocytic thrombocytopenia, so the T cells may come from the graft donor.

This clonotype has more than one count but fewer than ten. V is TRBV5-1 and J is TRBJ2-5, with TRBD1 identical over 7 bases. The CDR3 consists of 15 residues. V dropped 4 bases and J dropped 0; count of bases not matched to a gene: 6. Per germline, CDR1 SGHRS and CDR2 YFSETQ. The CDR3 region is CASSRQGANQETQYF. CDR3 coding DNA: TGCGCCAGCAGCAGACAGGGAGCAAACCAAGAGACCCAGTACTTC.

DNA for the CDR3: TGCAGTGCTAGCTACAGGGGTCCGGGGCCTTTCTTT. Protein sequence: CSASYRGPGPFF. This chain uses TRBV20-1 with TRBJ1-1; TRBD1 aligns across 7 bases. CDR1 and CDR2 from the germline V gene are DFQATT and SNEGSKA (reference sequence). J lost 12 bases, V lost 3 bases, and 10 bases had no gene match. The CDR3 covers 12 residues.

The table lists this clonotype with a few counts. This chain connects TRBV18 to TRBJ2-7, with D perhaps matching TRBD2 (5 bases). This CDR3 has 16 amino acids. Germline loops: CDR1 KGHSH, CDR2 LQKENI. V was shortened by 0 bases and J by 4 bases, with 16 bases between the two germline ends. CDR3 in DNA: TGTGCCAGCTCACCACCGATACCTAGCCGGAGGTACGAGCAGTACTTC. It codes for CASSPPIPSRRYEQYF.

The chain joins TRBV12-3 or TRBV12-4 to TRBJ1-5; tentative D call: TRBD1 (6 bases). This CDR3 contains 16 residues. The germline V and J ends were trimmed by 2 bases and 3 bases, with 14 bases remaining between them. CDR3 region: CASSLYGGPANQPQHF. The CDR3 coding sequence is TGTGCCAGCAGTTTATACGGGGGGCCGGCCAATCAGCCCCAGCATTTT.

The CDR3 here is CASSPGPHYEQYF. In nucleotides, the CDR3 is TGTGCCAGCAGCCCTGGGCCCCACTACGAGCAGTACTTC. This rearrangement joins TRBV6-1 to TRBJ2-7; D remains unclear. Germline V gene lookup returns CDR1 MNHNS and CDR2 SASEGT. This CDR3 has 13 amino acids. Trimming stripped 6 bases from V and 3 bases from J, with 12 bases between.

The CDR3 DNA reads as TGCAGTGCCAACTCACGGAGCACAGATACGCAGTATTTT. Protein sequence: CSANSRSTDTQYF. V gene TRBV20-1 combines with J gene TRBJ2-3; unclear D gene. Trimming took 6 bases from V and 0 from J, leaving 10 bases between them. This CDR3 spans 13 amino acids. Germline lookup yields CDR1 DFQATT and CDR2 SNEGSKA (reference sequence).

This clonotype was seen more than once but under ten times. The chain has TRBV6-6 and TRBJ2-7, with TRBD1 matching 8 bases. Germline loops: CDR1 MNHNY, CDR2 SVGAGI (reference sequence). This CDR3 region has 13 residues. Trimming removed 6 bases from V and 2 bases from J; junction bases left unmatched: 3. The CDR3 sequence: CASSQQGAYEQYF. The CDR3 region has the DNA TGTGCCAGCAGCCAACAGGGGGCCTACGAGCAGTACTTC.

This clonotype turned up a few times. J is TRBJ2-1 and V is TRBV12-3 or TRBV12-4, with D tentatively TRBD2 (5 bases). The V end was cut by 8 bases, the J end by 4 bases, with 9 bases between. This CDR3 spans 12 amino acids. The CDR3 here is CASGSPYNEQFF. CDR3 nucleotide sequence: TGTGCCAGCGGGAGCCCGTACAATGAGCAGTTCTTC.

This clonotype was detected only a few times. The CDR3 reads CASSERQGRLLFF. CDR3 in DNA: TGTGCCAGCAGCGAGAGACAGGGTCGGTTGTTGTTCTTC. The rearrangement joins TRBV27 to TRBJ2-1; TRBD1 agrees at 7 bases. With V trimmed by 6 bases and J by 15 bases, 14 bases remained unmatched. The germline CDR1 and CDR2 sequences are MNHEY and SMNVEV (reference sequence). The CDR3 totals 13 residues.

The CDR3 here is CASSQVVRTGNGYTF. DNA for the CDR3: TGCGCCAGCAGCCAAGTGGTTAGGACAGGGAATGGCTACACCTTC. V usage is TRBV4-1 and J usage is TRBJ1-2, with 8 bases identical to TRBD1. The length of the CDR3 is 15 residues. Germline CDR1 reads MGHRA; CDR2 reads YSYEKL. V was clipped by 1 base and J by 6 bases; unmatched bases: 7.

The chain links TRBV19 to TRBJ2-3; D remains ambiguous. Looked up from germline, CDR1 is LNHDA and CDR2 is SQIVND (reference sequence). With 0 bases removed from V and 6 bases from J, the gap between germline ends came to 10 bases. CDR3 length equals 14 residues. This CDR3 reads CASSIEDRTDTQYF. The CDR3 DNA follows: TGTGCCAGTAGTATAGAGGACCGAACGGATACGCAGTATTTT.

The chain links TRBV20-1 to TRBJ2-1; D is undetermined. Germline V gene lookup returns CDR1 DFQATT and CDR2 SNEGSKA (reference sequence). There are 14 residues in the CDR3. V dropped 6 bases and J dropped 0 bases, with 12 bases sitting between them. CDR3 region: CSAERADSYNEQFF. CDR3 DNA: TGCAGTGCCGAACGGGCGGACTCCTACAATGAGCAGTTCTTC.

The chain employs TRBV24-1 and TRBJ2-2, with TRBD2 as a possible D gene (6 bases). This CDR3 is 15 amino acids long. CDR1 is KGHDR and CDR2 is SFDVKD in the germline V gene. Trimming shortened V by 6 bases and J by 3 bases, and 13 bases separated the two germline ends. This chain's CDR3 is CATSRGPGDTGELFF. The CDR3 region has the DNA TGTGCCACCAGTAGGGGCCCGGGAGACACCGGGGAGCTGTTTTTT.

The chain combines TRBV18 with TRBJ2-4, with a tentative D call TRBD2 (5 bases). V was trimmed by 1 base and J by 4 bases, leaving 8 bases between them. The CDR3 consists of 14 residues. CDR1 KGHSH and CDR2 LQKENI come from the germline V gene. DNA for the CDR3: TGTGCCAGCTCACCACAGGGCGGGAAAAACATTCAGTACTTC. This gives the protein CASSPQGGKNIQYF.

This clonotype was observed a few times. The chain links TRBV3-1 to TRBJ2-2, with D unclear. Germline V CDR1 and CDR2: LGHDT, YNNKEL (reference sequence). There are 16 residues in the CDR3. Trimming shortened V by 2 bases and J by 2 bases, and 12 bases separated the two germline ends. This CDR3 is CASSQKSGFNTGELFF. DNA for the CDR3: TGTGCCAGCAGCCAAAAGTCAGGATTCAACACCGGGGAGCTGTTTTTT.

This clonotype was seen ten or more times. This sequence joins TRBV6-5 and TRBJ1-1, with a tentative D call TRBD1 (5 bases). The CDR3 contains 16 residues. The germline V gene encodes CDR1 MNHEY and CDR2 SVGAGI. Trimming cost V 6 bases and J 4 bases, with 21 bases left between them. This CDR3 reads CASSRQVVGDFTEAFF. The CDR3, as DNA: TGTGCCAGCAGCCGACAAGTCGTGGGGGATTTCACTGAAGCTTTCTTT.

This clonotype was observed a few times. V gene TRBV7-3 combines with J gene TRBJ2-2, with D hard to call. Per germline, CDR1 SGHTA and CDR2 FQGTGA. Trimming took 4 bases from V and 6 from J, leaving 9 bases between them. This CDR3 spans 13 amino acids. CDR3 in amino acids: CASSSARAGELFF. CDR3 nucleotide sequence: TGTGCCAGCAGCTCAGCTAGGGCCGGGGAGCTGTTTTTT.

The chain is built from TRBV29-1 and TRBJ2-5; 8 bases map to TRBD1. CDR3 size: 14 residues. Germline lookup yields CDR1 SQVTM and CDR2 ANQGSEA. V shed 6 bases, J shed 4 bases, and the junction held 10 bases outside the gene matches. The CDR3 DNA sequence: TGCAGCGTGGCTGAGACAGGGGCGCCAGAGACCCAGTACTTC. Its translation is CSVAETGAPETQYF.

The V gene is TRBV10-3, the J gene TRBJ2-3; the D is unclear. Trimming took off 6 bases at V and 0 bases at J, with 1 base between the two ends. Germline V lookup: CDR1 ENHRY, CDR2 SYGVKD. The CDR3 loop spans 11 amino acids. CDR3: CAIRSTDTQYF. The DNA for the CDR3 is TGTGCCATCAGGAGCACAGATACGCAGTATTTT.

This clonotype was observed at least ten times. The rearrangement links TRBV7-9 to TRBJ2-3; D remains ambiguous. The CDR3 contains 14 residues. CDR1 and CDR2 (germline): SEHNR, FQNEAQ (reference sequence). Trimming took off 1 base at V and 2 bases at J, with 7 bases between the two ends. The CDR3: CASSLVGYTDTQYF. Written as DNA, the CDR3 is TGTGCCAGCAGCTTAGTCGGCTACACAGATACGCAGTATTTT.

This clonotype was seen many times. This rearrangement joins TRBV6-1 to TRBJ1-2, with a weak D call TRBD1 (5 bases). CDR1 and CDR2 from the germline V gene are MNHNS and SASEGT. The CDR3 length is 15 residues. Trimming removed 6 bases from V and 6 bases from J, with 20 bases in between. The CDR3 DNA reads TGTGCCAGCAGCACCCAGACGGGGGTCGGGGATGGCTACACCTTC. Translation gives CASSTQTGVGDGYTF.

This clonotype was seen repeatedly, ten times or more. The rearrangement uses TRBV12-3 or TRBV12-4 and TRBJ1-2, with D possibly TRBD1 on 5 matching bases. The CDR3 contains 13 residues. V was cut by 1 base and J by 7 bases, with 10 bases left in between. The CDR3 loop reads CASSLGTGAGYTF. CDR3 nucleotide sequence: TGTGCCAGCAGTTTAGGGACTGGGGCTGGCTACACCTTC.

The chain joins TRBV30 to TRBJ2-2, with TRBD1 matching over 7 bases. This CDR3 spans 15 amino acids. From germline, CDR1 is GTSNPN and CDR2 SVGIG (reference sequence). Trimming at V came to 1 base and at J to 6 bases, leaving 8 bases not matched to a gene. The CDR3 coding sequence is TGTGCCTGGAGTGCCACAGGGACAGCCGCCGGGGAGCTGTTTTTT. Residues: CAWSATGTAAGELFF. The full variable domain, rest sourced from reference TRBV30 and TRBJ2-2, is SQTIHQWPATLVQPVGSPLSLECTVEGTSNPNLYWYRQAAGRGLQLLFYSVGIGQISSEVPQNLSASRPQDRQFILSSKKLLLSDSGFYLCAWSATGTAAGELFFGEGSRLTVL.

At least ten counts were recorded for this clonotype. The CDR3 nucleotides are TGTGCCAGCAGCAAAGCAGATGACCCTACTGACACGGATACGCAGTATTTT. Protein sequence: CASSKADDPTDTDTQYF. This chain uses TRBV21-1 with TRBJ2-3. TRBV21-1 is a documented pseudogene. CDR3 size: 17 residues.

This clonotype showed up just a few times. The J gene is TRBJ2-7, the V gene TRBV29-1, with D unresolved. The germline CDR1 and CDR2 sequences are SQVTM and ANQGSEA. V dropped 6 bases and J dropped 9 bases, with 18 bases sitting between them. The CDR3 spans 12 residues. The CDR3 loop reads CSVGLGPVGQYF. The CDR3 DNA follows: TGCAGCGTGGGCCTCGGACCCGTGGGGCAGTACTTC.

The rearrangement links TRBV20-1 to TRBJ2-2, with D possibly being TRBD2 (7 bases). Trimming took 4 bases from V and 7 from J, leaving 16 bases between them. CDR3 length: 14 residues. Per germline, CDR1 DFQATT and CDR2 SNEGSKA (reference sequence). DNA of the CDR3: TGCAGTGCTATTTGGGGGGGCCGCGTCGGGGAGCTGTTTTTT. Translated: CSAIWGGRVGELFF.

This sequence joins TRBV6-4 and TRBJ2-3; 11 bases align to TRBD2. The germline gives CDR1 MRHNA, CDR2 SNTAGT. The CDR3 has 16 residues. After removal of 0 bases from V and 2 bases from J, the junction contained 1 base not matched to a gene. The CDR3 reads CASSDSTSGNTDTQYF. DNA of the CDR3: TGTGCCAGCAGTGACTCGACTAGCGGGAACACAGATACGCAGTATTTT.

The V gene is TRBV5-1, the J gene TRBJ1-2; D is unresolved. The germline V gene encodes CDR1 SGHRS and CDR2 YFSETQ. V lost 1 base to trimming and J lost 1 base, with 11 bases between them. The CDR3 has 15 residues. The CDR3 nucleotides are TGCGCCAGCAGCTTGTTGGCAGAATATAACTATGGCTACACCTTC. It translates to CASSLLAEYNYGYTF. Using reference TRBV5-1 and TRBJ1-2 for the parts outside the CDR3, the full variable domain is KAGVTQTPRYLIKTRGQQVTLSCSPISGHRSVSWYQQTPGQGLQFLFEYFSETQRNKGNFPGRFSGRQFSNSRSEMNVSTLELGDSALYLCASSLLAEYNYGYTFGSGTRLTVV.

V is TRBV20-1 and J is TRBJ2-7, with D maybe TRBD1 (5 bases). The CDR3 contains 13 residues. Trimming cost V 4 bases and J 9 bases, with 19 bases left between them. Looked up from germline, CDR1 is DFQATT and CDR2 is SNEGSKA (reference sequence). The CDR3 DNA is TGCAGTGCTATACAGGCGCCCGGCTTCGTGCAGTACTTC. This gives the protein CSAIQAPGFVQYF.

The rearrangement links TRBV20-1 to TRBJ2-2; D perhaps matches TRBD2 (6 bases). This CDR3 is built from 12 residues. Trimming stripped 5 bases from V and 5 bases from J, with 9 bases between. Looked up from germline, CDR1 is DFQATT and CDR2 is SNEGSKA (reference sequence). In nucleotides, the CDR3 is TGCAGTGCTCGGGACTTTACCGGGGAGCTGTTTTTT. Its protein is CSARDFTGELFF.

The V and J genes are TRBV20-1 and TRBJ2-3, with TRBD2 as a possible D gene (6 bases). The germline CDR1 and CDR2 sequences are DFQATT and SNEGSKA (reference sequence). Trimming removed 6 bases from V and 2 bases from J, with 15 bases in between. The CDR3 covers 14 residues. CDR3 region: CSATLGGTTDTQYF. The CDR3 DNA sequence: TGCAGTGCCACACTTGGCGGGACCACAGATACGCAGTATTTT.